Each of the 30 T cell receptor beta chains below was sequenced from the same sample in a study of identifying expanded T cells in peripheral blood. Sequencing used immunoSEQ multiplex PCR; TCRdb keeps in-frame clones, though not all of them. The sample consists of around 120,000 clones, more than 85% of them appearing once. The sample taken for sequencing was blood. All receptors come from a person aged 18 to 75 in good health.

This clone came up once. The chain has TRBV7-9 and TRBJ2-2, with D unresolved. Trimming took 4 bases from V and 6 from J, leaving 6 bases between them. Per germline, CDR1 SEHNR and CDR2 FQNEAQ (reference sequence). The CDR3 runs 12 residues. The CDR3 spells CASSSNSGELFF. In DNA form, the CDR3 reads TGTGCCAGCAGCTCTAATTCCGGGGAGCTGTTTTTT.

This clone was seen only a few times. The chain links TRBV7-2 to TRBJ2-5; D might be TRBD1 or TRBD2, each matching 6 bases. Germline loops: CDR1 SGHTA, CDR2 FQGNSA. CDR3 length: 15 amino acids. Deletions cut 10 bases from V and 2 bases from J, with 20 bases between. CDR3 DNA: TGTGCCACCACGGTTATGGGGGGCTGGCAAGAGACCCAGTACTTC. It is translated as CATTVMGGWQETQYF.

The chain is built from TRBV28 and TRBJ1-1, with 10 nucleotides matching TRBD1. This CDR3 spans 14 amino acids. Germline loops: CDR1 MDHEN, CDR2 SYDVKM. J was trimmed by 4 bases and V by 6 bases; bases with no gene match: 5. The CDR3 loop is CASRSGTGATEAFF. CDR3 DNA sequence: TGTGCCAGCAGGTCGGGGACAGGGGCCACTGAAGCTTTCTTT.

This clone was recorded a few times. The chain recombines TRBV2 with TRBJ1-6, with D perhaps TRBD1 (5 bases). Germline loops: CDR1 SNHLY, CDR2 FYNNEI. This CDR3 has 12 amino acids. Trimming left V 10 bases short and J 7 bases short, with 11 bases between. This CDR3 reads CATGQQNSPLHF. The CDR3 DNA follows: TGTGCCACAGGGCAGCAGAATTCACCCCTCCACTTT. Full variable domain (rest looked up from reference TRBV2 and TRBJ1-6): EPEVTQTPSHQVTQMGQEVILRCVPISNHLYFYWYRQILGQKVEFLVSFYNNEISEKSEIFDDQFSVERPDGSNFTLKIRSTKLEDSAMYFCATGQQNSPLHFGNGTRLTVT.

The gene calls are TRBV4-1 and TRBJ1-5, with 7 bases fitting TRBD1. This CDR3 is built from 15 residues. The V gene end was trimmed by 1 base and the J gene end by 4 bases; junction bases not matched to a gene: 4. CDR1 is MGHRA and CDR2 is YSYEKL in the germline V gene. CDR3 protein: CASSQADRMNQPQHF. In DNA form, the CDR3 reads TGCGCCAGCAGCCAAGCGGACAGGATGAATCAGCCCCAGCATTTT.

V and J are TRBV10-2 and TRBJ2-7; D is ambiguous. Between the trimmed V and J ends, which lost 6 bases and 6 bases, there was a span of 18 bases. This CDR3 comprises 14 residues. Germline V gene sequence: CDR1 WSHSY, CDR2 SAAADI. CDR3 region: CASRVETNTCEQYF. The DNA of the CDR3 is TGCGCCAGCAGGGTAGAGACAAATACATGCGAGCAGTACTTC.

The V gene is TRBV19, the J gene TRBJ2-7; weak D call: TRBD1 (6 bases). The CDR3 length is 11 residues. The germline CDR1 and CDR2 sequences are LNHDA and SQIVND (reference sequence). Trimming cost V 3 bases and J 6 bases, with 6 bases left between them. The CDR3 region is CASSMGAEQYF. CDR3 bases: TGTGCCAGTAGTATGGGGGCCGAGCAGTACTTC.

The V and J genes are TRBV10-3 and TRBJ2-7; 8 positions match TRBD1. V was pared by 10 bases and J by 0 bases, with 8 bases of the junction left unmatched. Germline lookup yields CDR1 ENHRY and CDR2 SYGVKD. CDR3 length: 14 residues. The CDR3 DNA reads TGTGCCACCGACAGGGGAACAAGCTCCTACGAGCAGTACTTC. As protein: CATDRGTSSYEQYF.

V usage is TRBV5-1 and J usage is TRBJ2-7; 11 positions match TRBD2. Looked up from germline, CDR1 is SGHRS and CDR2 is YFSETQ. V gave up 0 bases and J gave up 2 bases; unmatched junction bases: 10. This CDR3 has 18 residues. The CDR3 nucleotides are TGCGCCAGCAGCTTGGGGCTAGCGGGGGGCATCCCGGCCTACGAGCAGTACTTC. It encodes CASSLGLAGGIPAYEQYF.

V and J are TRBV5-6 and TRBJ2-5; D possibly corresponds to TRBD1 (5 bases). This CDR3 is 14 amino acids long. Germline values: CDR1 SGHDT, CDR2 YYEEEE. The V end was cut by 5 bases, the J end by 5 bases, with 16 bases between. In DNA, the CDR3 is TGTGCCAGCAGAACATCTGGGGCGCGGGAGACCCAGTACTTC. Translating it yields CASRTSGARETQYF.

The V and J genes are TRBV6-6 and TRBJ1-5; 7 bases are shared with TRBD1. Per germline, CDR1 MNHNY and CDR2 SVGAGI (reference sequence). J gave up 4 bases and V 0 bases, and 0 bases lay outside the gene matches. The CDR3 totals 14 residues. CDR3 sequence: CASSYSQGNQPQHF. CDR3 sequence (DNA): TGTGCCAGCAGTTACTCACAGGGGAATCAGCCCCAGCATTTT.

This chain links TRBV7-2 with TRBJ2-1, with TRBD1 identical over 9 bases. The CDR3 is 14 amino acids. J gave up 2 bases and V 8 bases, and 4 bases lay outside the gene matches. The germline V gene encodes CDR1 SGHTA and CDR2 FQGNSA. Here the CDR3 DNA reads TGTGCCAGCCGACAGGGGGGAACCTACAATGAGCAGTTCTTC. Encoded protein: CASRQGGTYNEQFF.

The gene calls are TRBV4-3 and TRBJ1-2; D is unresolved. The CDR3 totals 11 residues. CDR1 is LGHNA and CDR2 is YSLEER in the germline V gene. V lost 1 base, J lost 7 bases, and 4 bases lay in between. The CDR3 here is CASSQGFGYTF. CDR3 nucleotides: TGCGCCAGCAGCCAAGGGTTTGGCTACACCTTC.

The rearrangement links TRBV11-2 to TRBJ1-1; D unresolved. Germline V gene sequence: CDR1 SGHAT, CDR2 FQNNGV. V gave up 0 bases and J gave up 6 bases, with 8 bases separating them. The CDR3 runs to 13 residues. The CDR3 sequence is CASSLDVVAEAFF. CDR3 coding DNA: TGTGCCAGCAGCTTAGATGTTGTGGCTGAAGCTTTCTTT.

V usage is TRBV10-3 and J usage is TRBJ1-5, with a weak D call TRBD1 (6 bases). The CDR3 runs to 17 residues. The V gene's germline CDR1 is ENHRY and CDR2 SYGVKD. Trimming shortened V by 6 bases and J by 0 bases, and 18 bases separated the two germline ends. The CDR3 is CAISEAFRGVSNQPQHF. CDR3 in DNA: TGTGCCATCAGCGAAGCGTTCAGGGGAGTTAGCAATCAGCCCCAGCATTTT.

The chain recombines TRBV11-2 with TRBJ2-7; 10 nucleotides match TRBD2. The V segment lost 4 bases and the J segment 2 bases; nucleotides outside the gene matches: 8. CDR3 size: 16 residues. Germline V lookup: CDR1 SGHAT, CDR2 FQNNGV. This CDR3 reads CASSSSGTSVPYEQYF. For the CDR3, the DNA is TGTGCCAGCAGCTCCTCCGGGACTAGCGTCCCCTACGAGCAGTACTTC.

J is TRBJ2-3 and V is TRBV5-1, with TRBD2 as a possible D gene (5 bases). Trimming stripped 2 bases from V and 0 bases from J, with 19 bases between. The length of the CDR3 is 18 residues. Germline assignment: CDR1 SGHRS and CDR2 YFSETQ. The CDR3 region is CASSLFLPTIPSTDTQYF. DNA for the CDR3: TGCGCCAGCAGCTTATTCCTCCCGACTATCCCTAGCACAGATACGCAGTATTTT.

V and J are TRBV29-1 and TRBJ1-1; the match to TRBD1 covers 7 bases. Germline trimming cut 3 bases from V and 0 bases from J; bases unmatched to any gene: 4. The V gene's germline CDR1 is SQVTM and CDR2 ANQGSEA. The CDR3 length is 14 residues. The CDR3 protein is CSVEETGLNTEAFF. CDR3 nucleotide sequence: TGCAGCGTTGAGGAGACAGGGTTGAACACTGAAGCTTTCTTT. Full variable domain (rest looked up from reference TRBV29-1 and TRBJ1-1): SAVISQKPSRDICQRGTSLTIQCQVDSQVTMMFWYRQQPGQSLTLIATANQGSEATYESGFVIDKFPISRPNLTFSTLTVSNMSPEDSSIYLCSVEETGLNTEAFFGQGTRLTVV.

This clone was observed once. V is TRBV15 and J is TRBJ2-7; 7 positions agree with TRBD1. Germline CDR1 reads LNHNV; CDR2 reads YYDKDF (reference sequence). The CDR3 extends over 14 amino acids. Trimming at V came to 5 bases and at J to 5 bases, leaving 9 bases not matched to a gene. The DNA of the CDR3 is TGTGCCACCAGCCGAAGACAGGGCTACCACGAGCAGTACTTC. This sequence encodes CATSRRQGYHEQYF.

Here the CDR3 reads CASSTVYYEQYF. CDR3 in DNA: TGTGCCAGTAGCACAGTATACTACGAGCAGTACTTC. V is TRBV19 and J is TRBJ2-7, with no clear D. CDR3 length: 12 amino acids. V lost 6 bases, J lost 3 bases, and 9 bases lay in between. Germline V CDR1 and CDR2: LNHDA, SQIVND (reference sequence). Full variable domain (remainder filled in from reference TRBV19 and TRBJ2-7): DGGITQSPKYLFRKEGQNVTLSCEQNLNHDAMYWYRQDPGQGLRLIYYSQIVNDFQKGDIAEGYSVSREKKESFPLTVTSAQKNPTAFYLCASSTVYYEQYFGPGTRLTVT.

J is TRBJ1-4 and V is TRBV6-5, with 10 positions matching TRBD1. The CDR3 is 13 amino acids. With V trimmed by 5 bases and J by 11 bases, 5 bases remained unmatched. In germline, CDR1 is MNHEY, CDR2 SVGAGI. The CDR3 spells CASSPTGGGKLFF. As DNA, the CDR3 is TGTGCCAGCAGTCCGACAGGGGGCGGGAAACTGTTTTTT.

The CDR3 coding sequence is TGTGCCAGCAACCGAGGGGGCATTTACTCCTACGAGCAGTACTTC. This sequence encodes CASNRGGIYSYEQYF. The rearrangement links TRBV6-4 to TRBJ2-7, with 7 nucleotides matching TRBD1. This CDR3 has 15 amino acids. Germline CDR1 reads MRHNA; CDR2 reads SNTAGT. V lost 7 bases and J lost 0; bases outside the gene matches: 9.

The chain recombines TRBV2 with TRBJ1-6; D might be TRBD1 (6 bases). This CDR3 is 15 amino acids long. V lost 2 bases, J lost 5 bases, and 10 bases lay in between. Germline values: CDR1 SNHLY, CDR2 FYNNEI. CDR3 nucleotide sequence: TGTGCCAGCAGTGAATTCCAGGGGAATAATTCACCCCTCCACTTT. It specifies CASSEFQGNNSPLHF.

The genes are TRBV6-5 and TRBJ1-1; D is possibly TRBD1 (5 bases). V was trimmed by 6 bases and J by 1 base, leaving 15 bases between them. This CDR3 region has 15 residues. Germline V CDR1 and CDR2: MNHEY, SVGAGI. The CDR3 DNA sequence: TGTGCCAGCAGCCCACCAGGGTCGAGGAACACTGAAGCTTTCTTT. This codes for CASSPPGSRNTEAFF.

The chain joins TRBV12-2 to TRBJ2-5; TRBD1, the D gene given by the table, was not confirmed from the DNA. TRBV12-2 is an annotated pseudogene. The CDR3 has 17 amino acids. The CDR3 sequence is CASRLSLLQGRLETQYF. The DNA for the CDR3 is TGTGCAAGTCGCTTAAGTTTGTTGCAGGGTCGATTGGAGACCCAGTACTTC.

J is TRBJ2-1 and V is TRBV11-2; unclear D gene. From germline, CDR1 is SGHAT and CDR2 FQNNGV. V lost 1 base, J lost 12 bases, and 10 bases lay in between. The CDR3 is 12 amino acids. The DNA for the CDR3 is TGTGCCAGCAGCTTAGGCACCCTATGGCAGTTCTTC. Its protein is CASSLGTLWQFF. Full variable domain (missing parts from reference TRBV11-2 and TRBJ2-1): EAGVAQSPRYKIIEKRQSVAFWCNPISGHATLYWYQQILGQGPKLLIQFQNNGVVDDSQLPKDRFSAERLKGVDSTLKIQPAKLEDSAVYLCASSLGTLWQFFGPGTRLTVL.

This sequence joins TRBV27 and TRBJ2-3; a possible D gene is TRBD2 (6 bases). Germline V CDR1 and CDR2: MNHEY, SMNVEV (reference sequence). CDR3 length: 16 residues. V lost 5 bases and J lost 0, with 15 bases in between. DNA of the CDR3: TGTGCCAGCAGTCAGTTGGGGGGTTTGAGCACAGATACGCAGTATTTT. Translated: CASSQLGGLSTDTQYF.

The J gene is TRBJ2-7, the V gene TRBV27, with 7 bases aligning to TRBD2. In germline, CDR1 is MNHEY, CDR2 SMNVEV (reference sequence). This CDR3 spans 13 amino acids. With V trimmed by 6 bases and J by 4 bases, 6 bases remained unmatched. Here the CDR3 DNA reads TGTGCCAGCAGCCTAGCGGTGGGATACGAGCAGTACTTC. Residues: CASSLAVGYEQYF.

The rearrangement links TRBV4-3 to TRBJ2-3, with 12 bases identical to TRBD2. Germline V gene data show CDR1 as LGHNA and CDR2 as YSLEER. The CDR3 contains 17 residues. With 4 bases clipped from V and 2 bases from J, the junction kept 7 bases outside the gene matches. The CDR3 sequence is CASSLYRTSGDTDTQYF. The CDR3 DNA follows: TGCGCCAGCAGCCTATATCGGACTAGCGGGGACACAGATACGCAGTATTTT.

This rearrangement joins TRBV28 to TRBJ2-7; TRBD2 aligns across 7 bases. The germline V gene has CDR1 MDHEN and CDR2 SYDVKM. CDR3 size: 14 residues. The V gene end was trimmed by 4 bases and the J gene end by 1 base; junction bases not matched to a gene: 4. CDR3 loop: CASSWGGSSYEQYF. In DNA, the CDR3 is TGTGCCAGCAGTTGGGGGGGATCTTCCTACGAGCAGTACTTC.